The source of this T cell receptor beta chain is a study of blood T cells in healthy people across ages. Points from the study as a whole: The study found more naive CD4+ cells and higher diversity in long-lived than aged donors. There was a strong correlation between TCR beta diversity and naive T cell percentage.

About this clonotype: Its antigen is currently unknown.

The CDR3 is 13 residues long. The V gene's germline CDR1 is MGHDK and CDR2 SYGVNS. Trimming stripped 7 bases from V and 7 bases from J, with 15 bases between. A second about 7 to 11 cycle PCR used barcoded and J-beta primers. A template-switch adaptor with 12 random nucleotides tagged each cDNA molecule. In TCRdb, the 5' RACE reads were re-called with MiXCR into one record per CDR3 protein. The table records about 1 million distinct CDR3 sequences, under 30% of them present only once. The data also belong to a second study, concerning T cells of mothers and their children. That publication notes: Relative to unrelated pairs, biologically related mother-child dyads exhibited marginally greater, non-significant overlap.

The gene calls are TRBV25-1 and TRBJ2-3; D may match TRBD1 or TRBD2 (5 bases each). Sequences were obtained from blood. This clonotype originated in a girl aged 2 to 10 in good health. CDR3: CASTEGRANTQYF. CDR3 DNA sequence: TGTGCCAGCACCGAGGGCAGGGCAAATACGCAGTATTTT.